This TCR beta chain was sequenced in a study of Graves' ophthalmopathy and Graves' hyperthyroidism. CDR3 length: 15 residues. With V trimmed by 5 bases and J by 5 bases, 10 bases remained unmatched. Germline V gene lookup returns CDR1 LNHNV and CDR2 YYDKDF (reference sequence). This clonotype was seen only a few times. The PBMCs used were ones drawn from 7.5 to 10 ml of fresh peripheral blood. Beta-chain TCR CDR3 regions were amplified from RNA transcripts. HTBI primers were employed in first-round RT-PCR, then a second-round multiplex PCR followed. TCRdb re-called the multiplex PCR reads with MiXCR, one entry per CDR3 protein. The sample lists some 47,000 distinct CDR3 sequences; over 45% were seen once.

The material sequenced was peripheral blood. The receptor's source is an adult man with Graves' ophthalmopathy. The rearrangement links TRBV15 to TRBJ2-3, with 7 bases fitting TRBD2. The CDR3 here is CATSRLAEGRDTQYF. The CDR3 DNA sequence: TGTGCCACCAGCCGACTAGCCGAAGGCAGAGATACGCAGTATTTT.